This T cell receptor beta chain was identified during a study of cytomegalovirus exposure and HLA in healthy donors. For the study at large: A subsequent analysis reported that the 120 validation repertoires were produced on the same platform that had also been used for the 600 to 700 first-cohort repertoires.

A roughly 120-subject validation cohort, separate from the approximately 690-subject first cohort, supplied the donors. A note on this clone: Its antigen remains unknown.

V lost 4 bases and J 7 bases, leaving 8 bases between the germline ends. The germline CDR1 and CDR2 sequences are SGHAT and FQNNGV. The CDR3 consists of 13 residues. The data were produced by immunoSEQ multiplex PCR, yet TCRdb's version contains in-frame clones alone and is incomplete. Of about 120,000 clones listed, about 88% are singletons. Study-level points and caveats: High specificity and sensitivity for cytomegalovirus status were reported for the classifier. According to a later analysis, TCR clusters from the first cohort tended to co-occur in the 120 or so validation repertoires.

The sequenced material came from PBMCs. The rearrangement links TRBV11-2 to TRBJ1-6, with a tentative D call TRBD1 (5 bases). This clonotype was sampled from a man between 18 and 29 years old in good health and CMV-seropositive. The CDR3: CASSSGWNSPLHF. CDR3 DNA: TGTGCCAGCAGCTCAGGGTGGAATTCACCCCTCCACTTT.